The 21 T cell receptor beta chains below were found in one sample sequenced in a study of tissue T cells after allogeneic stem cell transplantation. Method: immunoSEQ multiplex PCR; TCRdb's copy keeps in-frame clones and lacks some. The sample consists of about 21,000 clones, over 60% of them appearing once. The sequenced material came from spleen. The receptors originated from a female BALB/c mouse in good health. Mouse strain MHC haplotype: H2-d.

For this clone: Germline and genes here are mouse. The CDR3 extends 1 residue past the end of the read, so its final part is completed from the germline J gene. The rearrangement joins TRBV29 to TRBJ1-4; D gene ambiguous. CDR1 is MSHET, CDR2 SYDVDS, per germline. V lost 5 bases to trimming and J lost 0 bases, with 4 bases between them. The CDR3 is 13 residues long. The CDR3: CASSHLSNERLFF. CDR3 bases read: TGTGCTAGCAGTCACCTTTCCAACGAAAGATTATTT.

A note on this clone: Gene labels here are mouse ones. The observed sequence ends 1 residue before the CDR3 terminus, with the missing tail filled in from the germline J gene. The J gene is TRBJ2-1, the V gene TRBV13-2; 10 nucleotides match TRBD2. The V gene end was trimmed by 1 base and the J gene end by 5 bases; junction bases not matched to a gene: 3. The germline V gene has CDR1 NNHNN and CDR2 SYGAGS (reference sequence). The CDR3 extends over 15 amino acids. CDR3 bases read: TGTGCCAGCGGTGATCTGGGGGGGCGCCATGCTGAGCAGTTC. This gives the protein CASGDLGGRHAEQF. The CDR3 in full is CASGDLGGRHAEQFF.

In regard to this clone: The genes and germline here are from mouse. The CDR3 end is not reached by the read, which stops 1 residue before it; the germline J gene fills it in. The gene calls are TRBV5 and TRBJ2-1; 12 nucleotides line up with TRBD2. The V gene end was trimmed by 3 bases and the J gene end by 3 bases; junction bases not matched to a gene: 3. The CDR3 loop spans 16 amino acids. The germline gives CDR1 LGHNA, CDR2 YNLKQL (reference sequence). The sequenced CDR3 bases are TGTGCCAGCAGCCACGGACTGGGGGGGATCTATGCTGAGCAGTTC. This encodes CASSHGLGGIYAEQF. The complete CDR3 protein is CASSHGLGGIYAEQFF.

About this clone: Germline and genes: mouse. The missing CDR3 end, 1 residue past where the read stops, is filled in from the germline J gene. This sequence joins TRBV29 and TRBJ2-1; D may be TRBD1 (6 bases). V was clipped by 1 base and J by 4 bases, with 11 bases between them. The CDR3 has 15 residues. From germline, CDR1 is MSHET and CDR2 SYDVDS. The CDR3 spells CASSLLAGAYAEQFF. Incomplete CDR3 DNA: TGTGCTAGCAGTTTATTGGCAGGGGCGTATGCTGAGCAGTTC.

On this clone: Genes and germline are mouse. CDR3 protein: CASSQQDWDSYEQYF. The sequenced part of the CDR3 DNA is TGTGCCAGCAGCCAACAGGACTGGGACTCCTATGAACAGTAC. This rearrangement joins TRBV5 to TRBJ2-7; 8 bases fit TRBD2. The read finishes 1 residue shy of the CDR3 end, and the germline J gene is used to complete it. The germline V gene encodes CDR1 LGHNA and CDR2 YNLKQL (reference sequence). The junction had 3 bases not matched to a gene; V was cut back by 2 bases and J by 0 bases. The CDR3 runs 15 residues.

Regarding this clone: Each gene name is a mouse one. CDR3 DNA, as far as it was read: TGTGCTAGCAGTTTATCGGCTGAACAGTAC. This codes for CASSLSAEQY. The complete CDR3 sequence is CASSLSAEQYF. The V and J genes are TRBV29 and TRBJ2-7; the D is unclear. The CDR3 end is not reached by the read, which stops 1 residue before it; the germline J gene fills it in. The germline V gene encodes CDR1 MSHET and CDR2 SYDVDS. V lost 0 bases to trimming and J lost 6 bases, with 3 bases between them. This CDR3 spans 11 amino acids.

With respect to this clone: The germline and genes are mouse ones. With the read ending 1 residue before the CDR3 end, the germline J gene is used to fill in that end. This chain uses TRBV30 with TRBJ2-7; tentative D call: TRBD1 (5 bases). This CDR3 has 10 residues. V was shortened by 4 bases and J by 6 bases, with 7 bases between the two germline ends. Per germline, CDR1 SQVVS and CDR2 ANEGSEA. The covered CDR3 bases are TGTAGTTCTAACCAGGGTGAACAGTAC. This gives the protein CSSNQGEQY. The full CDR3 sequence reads CSSNQGEQYF.

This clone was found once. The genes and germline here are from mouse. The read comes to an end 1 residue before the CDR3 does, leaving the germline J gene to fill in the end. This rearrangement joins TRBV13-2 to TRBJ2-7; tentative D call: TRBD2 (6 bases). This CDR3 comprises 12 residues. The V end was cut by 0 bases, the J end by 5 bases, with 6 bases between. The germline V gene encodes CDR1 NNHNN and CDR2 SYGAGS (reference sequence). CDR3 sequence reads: CASGDAGDEQYF. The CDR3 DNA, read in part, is TGTGCCAGCGGTGATGCTGGGGATGAACAGTAC.

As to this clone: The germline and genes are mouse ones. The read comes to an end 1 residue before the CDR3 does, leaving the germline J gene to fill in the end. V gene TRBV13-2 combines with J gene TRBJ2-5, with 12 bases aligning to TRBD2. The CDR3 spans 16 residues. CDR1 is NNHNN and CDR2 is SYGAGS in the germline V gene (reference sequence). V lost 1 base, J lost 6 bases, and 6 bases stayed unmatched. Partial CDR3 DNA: TGTGCCAGCGGTGATCCGCGGGACTGGGGGGTTGACACCCAGTAC. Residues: CASGDPRDWGVDTQY. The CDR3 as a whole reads CASGDPRDWGVDTQYF.

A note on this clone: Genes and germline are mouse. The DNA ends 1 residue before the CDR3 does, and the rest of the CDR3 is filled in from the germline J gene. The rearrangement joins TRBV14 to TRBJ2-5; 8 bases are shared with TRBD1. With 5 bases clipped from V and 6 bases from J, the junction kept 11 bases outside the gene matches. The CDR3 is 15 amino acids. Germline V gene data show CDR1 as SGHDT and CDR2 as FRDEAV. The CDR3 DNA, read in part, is TGTGCCAGCAGACCCTCAGGGGGCGGAGGGGACACCCAGTAC. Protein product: CASRPSGGGGDTQY. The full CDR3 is CASRPSGGGGDTQYF.

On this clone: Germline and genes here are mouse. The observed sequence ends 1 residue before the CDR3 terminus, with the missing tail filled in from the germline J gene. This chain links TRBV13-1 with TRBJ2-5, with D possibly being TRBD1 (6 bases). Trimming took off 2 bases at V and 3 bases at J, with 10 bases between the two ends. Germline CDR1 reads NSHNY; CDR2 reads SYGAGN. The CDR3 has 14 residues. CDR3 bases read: TGTGCCAGCAGTGAGAGACAGGCTCAAGACACCCAGTAC. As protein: CASSERQAQDTQY. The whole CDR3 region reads CASSERQAQDTQYF.

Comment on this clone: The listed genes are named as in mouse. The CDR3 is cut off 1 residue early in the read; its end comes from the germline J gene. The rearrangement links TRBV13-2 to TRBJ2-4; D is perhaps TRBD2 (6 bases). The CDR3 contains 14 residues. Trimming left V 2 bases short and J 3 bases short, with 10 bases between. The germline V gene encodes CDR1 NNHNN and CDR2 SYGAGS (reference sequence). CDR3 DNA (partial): TGTGCCAGCGGTGACCCGGACTGCCAAAACACCTTGTAC. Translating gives CASGDPDCQNTLY. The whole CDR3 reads CASGDPDCQNTLYF.

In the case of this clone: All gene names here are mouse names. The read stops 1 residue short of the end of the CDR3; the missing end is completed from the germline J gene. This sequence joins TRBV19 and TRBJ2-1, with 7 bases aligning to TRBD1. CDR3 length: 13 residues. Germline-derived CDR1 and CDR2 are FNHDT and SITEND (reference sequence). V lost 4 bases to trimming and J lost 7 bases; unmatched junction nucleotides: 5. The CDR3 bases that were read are TGTGCCAGCAGTCCGACAGGGTTGGCTGAGCAGTTC. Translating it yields CASSPTGLAEQF. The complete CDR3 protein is CASSPTGLAEQFF.

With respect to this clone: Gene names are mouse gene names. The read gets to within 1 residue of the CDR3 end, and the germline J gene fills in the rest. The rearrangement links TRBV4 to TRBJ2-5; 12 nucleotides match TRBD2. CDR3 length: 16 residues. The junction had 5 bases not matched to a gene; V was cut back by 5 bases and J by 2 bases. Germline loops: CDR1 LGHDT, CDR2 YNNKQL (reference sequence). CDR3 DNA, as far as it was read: TGTGCCAGCAGCCCGGGACTGGGGGGAGGCCAAGACACCCAGTAC. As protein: CASSPGLGGGQDTQY. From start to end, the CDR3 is CASSPGLGGGQDTQYF. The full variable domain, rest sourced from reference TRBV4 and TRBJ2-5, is ETAVFQTPNYHVTQVGNEVSFNCKQTLGHDTMYWYKQDSKKLLKIMFSYNNKQLIVNETVPRRFSPQSSDKAHLNLRIKSVEPEDSAVYLCASSPGLGGGQDTQYFGPGTRLLVL.

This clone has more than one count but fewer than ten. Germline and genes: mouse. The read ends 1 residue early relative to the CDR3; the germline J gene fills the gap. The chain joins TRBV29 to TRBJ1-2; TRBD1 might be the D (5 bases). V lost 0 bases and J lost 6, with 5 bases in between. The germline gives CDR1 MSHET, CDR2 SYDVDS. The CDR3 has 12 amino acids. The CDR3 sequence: CASSLSRADYTF. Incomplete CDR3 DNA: TGTGCTAGCAGTTTATCCAGGGCCGACTACACC.

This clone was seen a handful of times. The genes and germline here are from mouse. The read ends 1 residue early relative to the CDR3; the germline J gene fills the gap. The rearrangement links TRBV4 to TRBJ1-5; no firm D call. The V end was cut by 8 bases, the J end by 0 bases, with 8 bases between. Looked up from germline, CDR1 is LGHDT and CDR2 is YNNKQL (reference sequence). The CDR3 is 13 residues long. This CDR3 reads CASVGNNNQAPLF. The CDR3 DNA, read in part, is TGTGCCAGCGTTGGGAATAACAACCAGGCTCCGCTT.

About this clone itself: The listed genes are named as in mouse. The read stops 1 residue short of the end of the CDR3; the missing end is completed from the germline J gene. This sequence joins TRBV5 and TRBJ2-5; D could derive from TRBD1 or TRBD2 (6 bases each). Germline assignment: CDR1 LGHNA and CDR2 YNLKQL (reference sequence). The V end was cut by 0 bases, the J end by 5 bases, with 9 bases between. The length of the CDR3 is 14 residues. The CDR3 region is CASSQEGARDTQYF. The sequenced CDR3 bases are TGTGCCAGCAGCCAAGAGGGGGCGCGAGACACCCAGTAC.

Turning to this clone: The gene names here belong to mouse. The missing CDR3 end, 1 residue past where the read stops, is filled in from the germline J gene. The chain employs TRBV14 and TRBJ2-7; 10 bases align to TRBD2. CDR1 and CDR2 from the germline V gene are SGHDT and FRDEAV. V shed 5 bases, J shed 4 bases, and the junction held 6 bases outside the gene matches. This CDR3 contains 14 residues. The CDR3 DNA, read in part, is TGTGCCAGCAGCCCCCGGACTGGGGGATATGAACAGTAC. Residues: CASSPRTGGYEQY. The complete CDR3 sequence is CASSPRTGGYEQYF.

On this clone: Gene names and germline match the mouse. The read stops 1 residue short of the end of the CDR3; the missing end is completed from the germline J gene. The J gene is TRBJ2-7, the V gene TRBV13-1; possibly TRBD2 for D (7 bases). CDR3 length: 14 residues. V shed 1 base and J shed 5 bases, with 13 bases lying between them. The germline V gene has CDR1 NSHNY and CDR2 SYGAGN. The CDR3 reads CASSDLGGADEQYF. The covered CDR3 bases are TGTGCCAGCAGTGATTTGGGGGGCGCGGATGAACAGTAC.

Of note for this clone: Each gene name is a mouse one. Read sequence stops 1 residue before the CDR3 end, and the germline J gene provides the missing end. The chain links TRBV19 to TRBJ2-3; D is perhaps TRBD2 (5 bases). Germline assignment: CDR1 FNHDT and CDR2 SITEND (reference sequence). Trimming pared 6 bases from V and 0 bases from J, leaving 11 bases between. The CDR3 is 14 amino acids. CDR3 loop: CASTRTSSAETLYF. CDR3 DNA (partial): TGTGCCAGCACCCGGACTTCTAGTGCAGAAACGCTGTAT.

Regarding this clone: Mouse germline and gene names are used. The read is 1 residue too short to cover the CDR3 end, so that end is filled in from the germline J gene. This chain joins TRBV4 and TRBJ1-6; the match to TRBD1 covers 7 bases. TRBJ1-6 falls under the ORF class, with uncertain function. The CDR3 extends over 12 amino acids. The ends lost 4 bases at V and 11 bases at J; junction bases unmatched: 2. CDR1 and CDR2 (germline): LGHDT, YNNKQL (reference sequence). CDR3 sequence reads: CASSSQGTPLYF. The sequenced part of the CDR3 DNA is TGTGCCAGCAGCTCACAGGGGACGCCCCTCTAC.